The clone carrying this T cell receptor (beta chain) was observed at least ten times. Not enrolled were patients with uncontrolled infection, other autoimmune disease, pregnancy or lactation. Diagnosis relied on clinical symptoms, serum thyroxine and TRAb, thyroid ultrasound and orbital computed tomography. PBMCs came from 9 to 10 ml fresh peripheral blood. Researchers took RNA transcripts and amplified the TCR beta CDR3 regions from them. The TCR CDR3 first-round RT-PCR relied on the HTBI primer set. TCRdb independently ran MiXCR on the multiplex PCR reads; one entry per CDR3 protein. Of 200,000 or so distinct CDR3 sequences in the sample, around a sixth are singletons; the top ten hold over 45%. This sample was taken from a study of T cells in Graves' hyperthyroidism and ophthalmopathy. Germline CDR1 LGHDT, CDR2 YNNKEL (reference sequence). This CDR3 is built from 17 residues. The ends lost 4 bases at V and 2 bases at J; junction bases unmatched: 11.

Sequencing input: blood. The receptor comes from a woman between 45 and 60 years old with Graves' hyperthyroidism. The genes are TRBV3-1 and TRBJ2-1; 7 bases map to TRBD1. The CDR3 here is CASSPDRDPDPYNEQFF. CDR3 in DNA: TGTGCCAGCAGCCCTGACAGGGACCCGGACCCCTACAATGAGCAGTTCTTC.